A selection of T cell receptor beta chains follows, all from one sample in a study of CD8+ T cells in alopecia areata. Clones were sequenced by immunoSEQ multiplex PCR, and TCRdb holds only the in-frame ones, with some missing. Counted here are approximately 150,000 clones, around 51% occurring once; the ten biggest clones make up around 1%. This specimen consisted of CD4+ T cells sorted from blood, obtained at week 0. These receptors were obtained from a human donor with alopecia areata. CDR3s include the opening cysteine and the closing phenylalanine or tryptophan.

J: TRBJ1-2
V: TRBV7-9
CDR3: CASSLAGTGGIMYGYTF

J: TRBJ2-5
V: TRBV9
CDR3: CASSERGGRAPETQYF

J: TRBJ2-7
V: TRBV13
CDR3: CASSLQKGRLTYEQYF

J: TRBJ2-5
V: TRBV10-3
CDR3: CAISVQGARETQYF

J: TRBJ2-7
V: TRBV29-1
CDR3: CSVGGPQLYEQYF

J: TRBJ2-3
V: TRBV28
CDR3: CASSGRRREYF

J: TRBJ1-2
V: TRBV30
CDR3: CAWGLREDYGYTF

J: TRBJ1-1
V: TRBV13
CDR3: CASRDDRGWDTEAFF

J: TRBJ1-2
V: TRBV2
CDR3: CASSELVGYTF

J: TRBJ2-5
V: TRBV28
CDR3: CASTSLSGGGETQYF

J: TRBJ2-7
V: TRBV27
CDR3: CASRLAGGSEQYF

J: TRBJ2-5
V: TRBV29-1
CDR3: CSVEFSETQYF

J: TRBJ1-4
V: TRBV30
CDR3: CAWSAWGQGRLGLFF

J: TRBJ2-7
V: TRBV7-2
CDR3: CASSLQGGSSYEQYF

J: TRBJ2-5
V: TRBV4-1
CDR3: CASSQFATGGGQETQYF

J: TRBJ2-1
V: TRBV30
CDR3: CAWRTSGGGYNEQFF

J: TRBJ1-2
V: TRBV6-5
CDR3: CASSYGLGYTF

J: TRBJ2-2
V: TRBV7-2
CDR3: CASSLVTLPGELFF

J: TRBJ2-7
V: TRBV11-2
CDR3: CASSPSPGLAVVYEQYF

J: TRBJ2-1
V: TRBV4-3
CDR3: CASSQEWSAGGRNEQFF

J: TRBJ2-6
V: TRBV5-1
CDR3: CASSLYLSGANVLTF

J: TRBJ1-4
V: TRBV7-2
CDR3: CASSLDPREREKLFF

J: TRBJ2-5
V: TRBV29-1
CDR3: CSVVGFWALQETQYF

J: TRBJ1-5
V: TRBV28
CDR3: CASSTRQAPGNQPQHF

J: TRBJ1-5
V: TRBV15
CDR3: CATSSTGNNQPQHF

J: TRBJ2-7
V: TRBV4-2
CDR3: CASRGGAEQYF

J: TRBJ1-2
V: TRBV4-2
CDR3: CASSQDLNSRYGYTF

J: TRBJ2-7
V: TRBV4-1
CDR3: CASSQAGTSGTSYEQYF

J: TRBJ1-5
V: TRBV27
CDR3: CASSLIFTGQGNQPQHF

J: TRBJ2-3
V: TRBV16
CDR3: CASSQPTRRGQYF

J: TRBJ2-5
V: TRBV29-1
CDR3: CSVDGRETQYF

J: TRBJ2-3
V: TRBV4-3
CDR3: CASSTLAGGISEQYF

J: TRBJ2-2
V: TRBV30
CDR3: CAWSGRLAGASGELFF

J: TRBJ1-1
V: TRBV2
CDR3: CASSEARSLNTEAFF

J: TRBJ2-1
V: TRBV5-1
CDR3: CASSFLSGYNEQFF

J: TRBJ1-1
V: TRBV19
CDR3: CASSIIPPGQSNTEAFF

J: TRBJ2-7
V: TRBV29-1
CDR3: CSARGGSGSEQYF

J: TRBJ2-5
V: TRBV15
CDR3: CAISGQQETQYF

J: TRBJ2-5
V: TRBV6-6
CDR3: CASSYAQETQYF

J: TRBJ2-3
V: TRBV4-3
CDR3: CASSQEAITDTQYF

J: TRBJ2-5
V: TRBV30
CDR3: CAWSLQQETQYF

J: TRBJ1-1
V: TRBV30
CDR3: CASFEDAAWGTEAFF

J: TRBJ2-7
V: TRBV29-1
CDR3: CSVAGQFYEQYF

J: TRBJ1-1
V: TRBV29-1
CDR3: CSVGDPASGVTEAFF

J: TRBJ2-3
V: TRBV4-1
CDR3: CASSPPTGLAGLTDTQYF

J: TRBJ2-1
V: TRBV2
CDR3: CASSTSGSVSYNEQFF

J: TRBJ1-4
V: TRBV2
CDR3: CASNGAPNEKLFF

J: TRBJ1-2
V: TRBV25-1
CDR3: CASSLPGQGPYGYTF